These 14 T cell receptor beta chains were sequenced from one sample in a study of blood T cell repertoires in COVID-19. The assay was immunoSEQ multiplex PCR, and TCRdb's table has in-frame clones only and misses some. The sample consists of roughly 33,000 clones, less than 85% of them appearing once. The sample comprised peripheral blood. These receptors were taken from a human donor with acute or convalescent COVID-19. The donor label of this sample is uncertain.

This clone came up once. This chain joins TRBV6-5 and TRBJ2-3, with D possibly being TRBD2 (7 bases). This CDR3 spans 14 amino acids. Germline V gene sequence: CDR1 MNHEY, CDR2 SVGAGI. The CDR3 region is CGTSIRGATDTQYF. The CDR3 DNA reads TGTGGGACTTCAATCCGGGGGGCGACAGATACGCAGTATTTT.

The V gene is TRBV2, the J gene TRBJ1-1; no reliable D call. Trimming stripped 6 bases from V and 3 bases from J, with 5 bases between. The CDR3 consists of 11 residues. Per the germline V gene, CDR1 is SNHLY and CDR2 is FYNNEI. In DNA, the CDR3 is TGTGCCAGCAGCCCATACACTGAAGCTTTCTTT. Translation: CASSPYTEAFF. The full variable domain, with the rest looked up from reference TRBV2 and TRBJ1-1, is EPEVTQTPSHQVTQMGQEVILRCVPISNHLYFYWYRQILGQKVEFLVSFYNNEISEKSEIFDDQFSVERPDGSNFTLKIRSTKLEDSAMYFCASSPYTEAFFGQGTRLTVV.

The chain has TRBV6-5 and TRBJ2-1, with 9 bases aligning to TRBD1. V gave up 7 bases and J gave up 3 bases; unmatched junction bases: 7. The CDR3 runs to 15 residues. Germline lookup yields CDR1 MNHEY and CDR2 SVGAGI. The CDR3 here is CASKPDRGIYNEQFF. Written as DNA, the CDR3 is TGTGCCAGCAAACCCGACAGGGGGATCTACAATGAGCAGTTCTTC.

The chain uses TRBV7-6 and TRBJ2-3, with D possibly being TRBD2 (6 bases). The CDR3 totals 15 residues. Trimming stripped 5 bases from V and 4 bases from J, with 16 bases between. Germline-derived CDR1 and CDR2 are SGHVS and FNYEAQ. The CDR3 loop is CASSPLGGDADTQYF. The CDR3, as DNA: TGTGCCAGCAGCCCGCTGGGGGGAGACGCAGATACGCAGTATTTT. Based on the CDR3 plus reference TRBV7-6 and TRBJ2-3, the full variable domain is GAGVSQSPRYKVTKRGQDVALRCDPISGHVSLYWYRQALGQGPEFLTYFNYEAQQDKSGLPNDRFSAERPEGSISTLTIQRTEQRDSAMYRCASSPLGGDADTQYFGPGTRLTVL.

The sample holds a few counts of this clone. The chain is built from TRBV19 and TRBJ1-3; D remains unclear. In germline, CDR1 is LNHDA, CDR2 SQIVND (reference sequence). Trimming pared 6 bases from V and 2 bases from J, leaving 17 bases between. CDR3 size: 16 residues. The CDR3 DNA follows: TGTGCCAGTAGAACAGAGCCGGGAGGGACTGGAAACACCATATATTTT. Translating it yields CASRTEPGGTGNTIYF.

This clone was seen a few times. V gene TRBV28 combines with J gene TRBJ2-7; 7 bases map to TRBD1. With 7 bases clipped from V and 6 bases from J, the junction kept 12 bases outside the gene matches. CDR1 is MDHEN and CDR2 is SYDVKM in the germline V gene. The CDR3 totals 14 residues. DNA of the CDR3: TGTGCCAGCACCCTAATGACAGGGCCCTCCGAGCAGTACTTC. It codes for CASTLMTGPSEQYF.

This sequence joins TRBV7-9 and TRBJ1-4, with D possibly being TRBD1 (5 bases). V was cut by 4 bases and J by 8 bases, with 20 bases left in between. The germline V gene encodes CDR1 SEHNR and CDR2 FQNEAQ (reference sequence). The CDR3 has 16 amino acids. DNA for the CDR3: TGTGCCAGCAGCTCGACTCGGGACTTCCCAGGGGAAAAACTGTTTTTT. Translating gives CASSSTRDFPGEKLFF.

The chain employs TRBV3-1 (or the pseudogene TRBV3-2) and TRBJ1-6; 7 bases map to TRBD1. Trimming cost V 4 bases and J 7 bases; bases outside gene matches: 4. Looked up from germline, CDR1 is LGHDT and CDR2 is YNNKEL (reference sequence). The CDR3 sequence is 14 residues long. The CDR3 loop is CASSLGQQNSPLHF. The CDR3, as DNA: TGTGCCAGCAGCCTGGGACAGCAGAATTCACCCCTCCACTTT.

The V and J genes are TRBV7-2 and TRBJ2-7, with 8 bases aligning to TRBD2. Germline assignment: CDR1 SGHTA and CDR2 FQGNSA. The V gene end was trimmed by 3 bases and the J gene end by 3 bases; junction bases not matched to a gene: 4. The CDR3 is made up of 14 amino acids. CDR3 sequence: CASSFSGDDYEQYF. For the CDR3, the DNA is TGTGCCAGCAGCTTTAGCGGGGACGACTACGAGCAGTACTTC.

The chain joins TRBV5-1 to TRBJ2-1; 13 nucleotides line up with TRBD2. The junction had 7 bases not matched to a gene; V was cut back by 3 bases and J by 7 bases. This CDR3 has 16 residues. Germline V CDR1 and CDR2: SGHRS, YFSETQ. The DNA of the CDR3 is TGCGCCAGCAGCTCCACTAGCGGGGGGGCCAGGAATGAGCAGTTCTTC. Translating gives CASSSTSGGARNEQFF.

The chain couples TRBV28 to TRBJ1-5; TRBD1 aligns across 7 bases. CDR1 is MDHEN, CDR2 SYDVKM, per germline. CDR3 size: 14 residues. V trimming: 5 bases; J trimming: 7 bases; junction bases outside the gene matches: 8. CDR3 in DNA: TGTGCCAGCAGTCCCGGACAGGATCTCCAGCCCCAGCATTTT. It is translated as CASSPGQDLQPQHF.

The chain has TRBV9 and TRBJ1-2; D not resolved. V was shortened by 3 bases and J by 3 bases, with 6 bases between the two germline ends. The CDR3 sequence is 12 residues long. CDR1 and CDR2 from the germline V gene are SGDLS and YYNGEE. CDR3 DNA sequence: TGTGCCAGCAGCGGTCGGGACTATGGCTACACCTTC. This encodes CASSGRDYGYTF.

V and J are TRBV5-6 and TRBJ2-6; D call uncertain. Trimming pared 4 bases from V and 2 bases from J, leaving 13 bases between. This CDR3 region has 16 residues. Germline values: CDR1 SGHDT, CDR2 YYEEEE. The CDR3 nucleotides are TGTGCCAGCAGCCACCTAGTTCTGGCTGGGGCCAACGTCCTGACTTTC. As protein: CASSHLVLAGANVLTF.

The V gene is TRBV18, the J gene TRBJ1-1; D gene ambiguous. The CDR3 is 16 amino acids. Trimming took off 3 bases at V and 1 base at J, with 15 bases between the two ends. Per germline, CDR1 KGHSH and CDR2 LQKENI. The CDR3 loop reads CASSPKKGRENTEAFF. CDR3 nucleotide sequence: TGTGCCAGCTCACCTAAGAAAGGACGGGAGAACACTGAAGCTTTCTTT.